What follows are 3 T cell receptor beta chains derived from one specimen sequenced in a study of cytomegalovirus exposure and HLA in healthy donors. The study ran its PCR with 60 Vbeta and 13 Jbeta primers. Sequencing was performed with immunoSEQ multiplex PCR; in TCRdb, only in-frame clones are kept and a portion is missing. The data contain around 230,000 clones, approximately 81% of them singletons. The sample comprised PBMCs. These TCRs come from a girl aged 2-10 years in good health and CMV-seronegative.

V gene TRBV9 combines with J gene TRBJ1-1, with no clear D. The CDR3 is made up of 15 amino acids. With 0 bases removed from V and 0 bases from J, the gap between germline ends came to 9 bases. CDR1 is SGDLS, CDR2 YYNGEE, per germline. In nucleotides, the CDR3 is TGTGCCAGCAGCGTAGCAAGCCTAATGAACACTGAAGCTTTCTTT. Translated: CASSVASLMNTEAFF.

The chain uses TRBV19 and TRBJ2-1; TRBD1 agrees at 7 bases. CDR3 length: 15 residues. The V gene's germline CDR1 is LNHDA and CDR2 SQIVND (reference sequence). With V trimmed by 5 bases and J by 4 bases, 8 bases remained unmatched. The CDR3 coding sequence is TGTGCCAGTAGTGCAACTATACAGGGGTACAATGAGCAGTTCTTC. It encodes CASSATIQGYNEQFF.

The CDR3 spells CASSTRQGTTEAFF. Here the CDR3 DNA reads TGTGCCAGCAGCACCCGACAGGGGACCACTGAAGCTTTCTTT. The chain carries TRBV13 and TRBJ1-1; TRBD1 aligns across 8 bases. Trimming took 5 bases from V and 4 from J; bases not matched to a gene: 6. The CDR3 length is 14 residues. Looked up from germline, CDR1 is PRHDT and CDR2 is FYEKMQ (reference sequence).